This T cell receptor (beta chain) was observed in a study of blood T cell repertoires in COVID-19. Study background: From the United States, Italy and Spain came samples of acute and convalescent COVID-19. The analysed material was cDNA or gDNA that came from T cells, B-cell-depleted T cells, or PBMCs.

The CDR3 is made up of 15 amino acids. V was shortened by 4 bases and J by 4 bases, with 19 bases between the two germline ends. Germline V CDR1 and CDR2: GTSNPN, SVGIG (reference sequence). Seattle patients were enrolled during active infection and followed longitudinally. Per the study methods: It was from reference gene primer amplification that nucleated cell counts were estimated. The repertoire was sequenced with immunoSEQ multiplex PCR; TCRdb's copy has only in-frame clones and lacks some. V and J calls plus clone size are reproduced from that table; the DNA served to infer D and trimming. The repertoire holds tens of thousands of clones, roughly four fifths seen once, with about 14% in the top ten.

This clonotype originated in a man aged 45 to 65 with COVID-19, enrolled during active disease. The chain joins TRBV30 to TRBJ1-2; TRBD1 might be the D (6 bases). Sequenced sample: peripheral blood. The CDR3 loop is CAWTPLVGGAYGYTF. For the CDR3, the DNA is TGTGCCTGGACCCCACTGGTAGGGGGGGCCTATGGCTACACCTTC. Filled out from reference TRBV30 and TRBJ1-2, the complete variable domain reads SQTIHQWPATLVQPVGSPLSLECTVEGTSNPNLYWYRQAAGRGLQLLFYSVGIGQISSEVPQNLSASRPQDRQFILSSKKLLLSDSGFYLCAWTPLVGGAYGYTFGSGTRLTVV.